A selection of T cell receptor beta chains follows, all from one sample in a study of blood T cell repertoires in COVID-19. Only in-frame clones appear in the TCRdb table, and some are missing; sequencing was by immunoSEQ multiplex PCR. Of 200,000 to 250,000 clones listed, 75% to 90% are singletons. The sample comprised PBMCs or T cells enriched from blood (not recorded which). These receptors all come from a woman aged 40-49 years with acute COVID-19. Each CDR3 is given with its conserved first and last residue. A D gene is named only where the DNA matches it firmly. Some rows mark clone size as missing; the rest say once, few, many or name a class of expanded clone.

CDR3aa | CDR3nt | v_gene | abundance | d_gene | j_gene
CASSVGAGGSNEQFF | TGTGCCAGCAGCGTAGGGGCAGGGGGAAGCAATGAGCAGTTCTTC | TRBV9 | many | TRBD1 | TRBJ2-1
CASSRTGLGGGSGNTIYF | TGTGCCAGCAGTAGGACAGGTCTAGGGGGCGGCTCTGGAAACACCATATATTTT | TRBV2 | NA | TRBD1 | TRBJ1-3
CASRQGLNTEAFF | TGTGCCAGCCGACAGGGGCTGAACACTGAAGCTTTCTTT | TRBV2 | NA | TRBD1 | TRBJ1-1
CASSLDRREVGHNEQFF | TGTGCCAGCAGCTTAGACAGGAGGGAAGTCGGACACAATGAGCAGTTCTTC | TRBV7-8 | NA | NA | TRBJ2-1
CATSREGPGKTQYF | TGTGCCACCAGCAGAGAAGGTCCAGGAAAGACCCAGTACTTC | TRBV15 | NA | NA | TRBJ2-5
CASSPGQGWTDTQYF | TGTGCCAGCAGCCCTGGACAGGGGTGGACAGATACGCAGTATTTT | TRBV13 | NA | TRBD1 | TRBJ2-3
CASSILGTEAFF | TGTGCCAGTAGTATTCTCGGGACAGAAGCTTTCTTT | TRBV19 | NA | NA | TRBJ1-1
CASRKGHLNTEAFF | TGTGCCAGCAGAAAGGGACACTTGAACACTGAAGCTTTCTTT | TRBV5-5 | NA | NA | TRBJ1-1
CATATVQRGYSTDTQYF | TGTGCCACCGCGACTGTACAGCGGGGGTATAGCACAGATACGCAGTATTTT | TRBV19 | once | TRBD2 | TRBJ2-3
CASSGLDTYSGNTIYF | TGTGCCAGCAGCGGACTGGATACTTACTCTGGAAACACCATATATTTT | TRBV9 | NA | NA | TRBJ1-3
CASSLDRRVRELFF | TGTGCCAGCAGCTTAGATAGGAGGGTGAGGGAGCTGTTTTTT | TRBV11-2 | NA | NA | TRBJ2-2
CSANREETQYF | TGCAGTGCCAACAGGGAGGAGACCCAGTACTTC | TRBV20-1 | NA | NA | TRBJ2-5
CASSLGLAGSDEQFF | TGTGCCAGTAGTTTAGGACTAGCGGGGTCGGATGAGCAGTTCTTC | TRBV19 | NA | TRBD2 | TRBJ2-1
CSVSDREWYGYTF | TGCAGCGTCTCGGACAGGGAGTGGTATGGCTACACCTTC | TRBV29-1 | NA | TRBD1 | TRBJ1-2
CASSLVGGRDTEAFF | TGCGCCAGCAGCTTGGTAGGCGGGCGCGACACTGAAGCTTTCTTT | TRBV5-1 | NA | NA | TRBJ1-1
CASSPPLPSLSGNTIYF | TGTGCCAGCTCACCGCCCTTACCCAGTCTCTCTGGAAACACCATATATTTT | TRBV18 | NA | NA | TRBJ1-3
CASSGPIGYTF | TGTGCCAGCAGCGGGCCAATTGGCTACACCTTC | TRBV9 | NA | NA | TRBJ1-2
CASTQRGGGPYEQYF | TGTGCCAGCACCCAAAGGGGAGGGGGTCCCTACGAGCAGTACTTC | TRBV27 | NA | NA | TRBJ2-7
CASSRGDRPYSNQPQHF | TGTGCCAGTAGTAGGGGGGACAGGCCTTATAGCAATCAGCCCCAGCATTTT | TRBV19 | NA | TRBD1 | TRBJ1-5
CASRDRFWDEQFF | TGTGCCAGCAGAGACAGGTTTTGGGATGAGCAGTTCTTC | TRBV3-1/TRBV3-2 | once | NA | TRBJ2-1
CASSYTSGPTGELFF | TGTGCCAGCAGTTACACTAGCGGTCCTACCGGGGAGCTGTTTTTT | TRBV7-3 | once | TRBD2 | TRBJ2-2
CASRAGGPPETQYF | TGTGCCAGCAGGGCGGGGGGGCCCCCAGAGACCCAGTACTTC | TRBV6-5 | few | TRBD2 | TRBJ2-5
CAWSPGEGFSNYGYTF | TGTGCCTGGAGCCCAGGCGAAGGATTTTCTAACTATGGCTACACCTTC | TRBV30 | NA | NA | TRBJ1-2
CASSKTGTGGVEQFF | TGTGCCAGCAGTAAAACCGGGACAGGGGGCGTTGAGCAGTTCTTC | TRBV7-3 | few | TRBD1 | TRBJ2-1
CASSPRATVGGNEKLFF | TGTGCCAGCTCACCACGCGCGACCGTGGGAGGGAACGAAAAACTGTTTTTT | TRBV18 | NA | NA | TRBJ1-4